This TCR beta chain comes out of a study of cytomegalovirus exposure and HLA in healthy donors. CDR1 is SGDLS and CDR2 is YYNGEE in the germline V gene. There are 16 residues in the CDR3. Trimming took 0 bases from V and 0 from J, leaving 11 bases between them. The PCR employed 60 Vbeta primers together with 13 Jbeta primers. Produced via immunoSEQ multiplex PCR; TCRdb's table is partial and in-frame only. The data show more than 55,000 clones, approximately 80% seen once. The receptor was derived from a young man in good health and CMV-seronegative. The gene calls are TRBV9 and TRBJ2-3; D unclear. The sequenced sample was PBMCs. The CDR3 bases are TGTGCCAGCAGCGTAGGAGGCTATTACAGCACAGATACGCAGTATTTT. Translating gives CASSVGGYYSTDTQYF.